The 17 T cell receptor beta chains reported below all come from one sample, sequenced in a study of post-analysis software for immune sequencing data. TCR beta cDNA libraries included unique molecular identifiers. TCRdb re-called the PCR reads through MiXCR, storing one row per CDR3 protein. Of under 650,000 distinct CDR3 sequences in the sample, roughly 47% were seen once. Notes on the study in general: Five TRBV segments occurring more often in patients than controls included TRBV5-6, TRBV5-1 and TRBV20-1.

No antigen is known for these receptors. What was sequenced was blood. The receptors come from a girl aged 10 to 17 with multiple sclerosis.

This clonotype was recorded once. The chain couples TRBV14 to TRBJ2-7; possibly TRBD2 for D (6 bases). CDR1 and CDR2 from the germline V gene are SGHDN and FVKESK. Trimming shortened V by 0 bases and J by 4 bases, and 13 bases separated the two germline ends. The CDR3 length is 15 residues. CDR3 sequence: CASSQDGRTYYEQYF. CDR3 coding DNA: TGTGCCAGCAGCCAAGATGGGAGGACCTATTACGAGCAGTACTTC.

This clonotype was observed a few times. The rearrangement links TRBV15 to TRBJ2-2; the D gene is possibly TRBD1 (5 bases). Trimming pared 4 bases from V and 7 bases from J, leaving 10 bases between. CDR3 length: 13 amino acids. The germline gives CDR1 LNHNV, CDR2 YYDKDF (reference sequence). The CDR3 reads CATSTGFGGELFF. CDR3 DNA: TGTGCCACCAGCACAGGGTTTGGCGGGGAGCTGTTTTTT.

This rearrangement joins TRBV10-3 to TRBJ1-2, with TRBD1 matching 7 bases. This CDR3 contains 16 residues. V lost 2 bases to trimming and J lost 0 bases; unmatched junction nucleotides: 6. Germline loops: CDR1 ENHRY, CDR2 SYGVKD. CDR3 DNA sequence: TGTGCCATCAGTGAGGCAAAGACAGGGACTAACTATGGCTACACCTTC. This translates into CAISEAKTGTNYGYTF.

The J gene is TRBJ2-1, the V gene TRBV2, with unresolved D. V lost 1 base and J 9 bases, leaving 4 bases between the germline ends. This CDR3 has 11 amino acids. CDR1 is SNHLY and CDR2 is FYNNEI in the germline V gene. In nucleotides, the CDR3 is TGTGCCAGCAGTGAAGAGGGTGAGCAGTTCTTC. This sequence encodes CASSEEGEQFF.

This chain connects TRBV30 to TRBJ2-4; D might be TRBD1 (5 bases). The end of the DNA is better explained by TRBJ2-7, so the J call may be wrong. The CDR3 sequence is 13 residues long. Germline CDR1 and CDR2: GTSNPN and SVGIG (reference sequence). CDR3 region: CAWSVSGFDEQYF. CDR3 in DNA: TGTGCCTGGAGTGTATCAGGGTTTGACGAGCAGTACTTC.

In its sample, this clonotype was seen a few times. The junction and the germline gene differ at one end; a read error may be behind it. The chain is built from TRBV12-3 or TRBV12-4 and TRBJ2-1; 11 bases agree with TRBD2. The CDR3 is 15 residues long. CDR3 sequence: CAGRPLAGGQNEQFF. CDR3 sequence (DNA): TGTGCCGGCAGGCCCCTAGCGGGGGGACAAAATGAGCAGTTCTTC.

This clonotype was seen only a few times. The rearrangement links TRBV5-6 to TRBJ1-1; 8 bases match TRBD1. V lost 0 bases to trimming and J lost 5 bases; unmatched junction nucleotides: 6. CDR3 size: 15 residues. From germline, CDR1 is SGHDT and CDR2 YYEEEE. The CDR3 nucleotides read TGTGCCAGCAGCTTGGCGGGCAGGGGGCTTACTGAAGCTTTCTTT. Amino acids: CASSLAGRGLTEAFF.

The chain recombines TRBV27 with TRBJ2-1, with D possibly matching TRBD1 (6 bases). The germline V gene has CDR1 MNHEY and CDR2 SMNVEV (reference sequence). The CDR3 extends over 16 amino acids. Trimming removed 10 bases at V and 0 bases at J, with 19 bases between. In DNA, the CDR3 is TGTGCCACTAGACCCCGGGACACTTCCTCCTACAATGAGCAGTTCTTC. This gives the protein CATRPRDTSSYNEQFF.

The V call is TRBV20-1, the J call TRBJ2-5; 9 bases map to TRBD2. Unmatched junction bases numbered 8, after V lost 4 bases and J lost 5 bases. Germline loops: CDR1 DFQATT, CDR2 SNEGSKA (reference sequence). CDR3 length: 14 residues. The CDR3 DNA follows: TGCAGTGCTACGTTAGCGGGGGAACGGGAGACCCAGTACTTC. Protein sequence: CSATLAGERETQYF.

This rearrangement joins TRBV6-6 to TRBJ2-5; 10 bases are a match to TRBD1. The DNA matches TRBJ2-7 better at its end, which makes the J call doubtful. From germline, CDR1 is MNHNY and CDR2 SVGAGI (reference sequence). This CDR3 is 16 amino acids long. In DNA form, the CDR3 reads TGTGCCAGCGGGGGGACAGGGGCCTTCGAACTCTACGAGCAGTACTTC. This codes for CASGGTGAFELYEQYF.

The rearrangement links TRBV6-2 or TRBV6-3 to TRBJ2-4; no firm D call. CDR3 length equals 12 residues. Germline values: CDR1 MNHEY, CDR2 SVGEGT. The ends were cut back, 5 bases at V and 15 bases at J, with 17 bases in the middle. The CDR3 is CASSAQFTESYF. For the CDR3, the DNA is TGTGCCAGCAGTGCCCAATTTACGGAATCGTACTTC.

This chain uses TRBV6-1 with TRBJ2-3, with D perhaps TRBD2 (5 bases). CDR1 MNHNS and CDR2 SASEGT come from the germline V gene. The V end lost 1 base, the J end lost 1 base, and 9 bases lay between the germline ends. CDR3 length equals 15 residues. CDR3 coding DNA: TGTGCCAGCAGTGAAGAGAGGGCGGGCACAGATACGCAGTATTTT. This sequence encodes CASSEERAGTDTQYF.

The J gene is TRBJ1-5, the V gene TRBV2; a possible D gene is TRBD1 (6 bases). The CDR3 length is 15 residues. The germline V gene encodes CDR1 SNHLY and CDR2 FYNNEI. Trimming stripped 0 bases from V and 5 bases from J, with 11 bases between. CDR3 sequence (DNA): TGTGCCAGCAGTGAAGCCCGAGGGGGGTATCAGCCCCAGCATTTT. It specifies CASSEARGGYQPQHF.

The V call is TRBV10-3, the J call TRBJ2-7; D might be TRBD2 (5 bases). Germline values: CDR1 ENHRY, CDR2 SYGVKD. This CDR3 has 15 residues. Between the trimmed V and J ends, which lost 10 bases and 3 bases, there was a span of 22 bases. The DNA for the CDR3 is TGTGCCACCAAGGGTTTGAGGGATCCGCGCTACGAGCAGTACTTC. This sequence encodes CATKGLRDPRYEQYF.

In its sample, this clonotype was seen a few times. This chain uses TRBV7-2 with TRBJ2-7; 7 positions agree with TRBD1. V lost 1 base, J lost 6 bases, and 9 bases stayed unmatched. This CDR3 region has 15 residues. Germline values: CDR1 SGHTA, CDR2 FQGNSA. CDR3 in amino acids: CASSLVTGAAAEQYF. Written as DNA, the CDR3 is TGTGCCAGCAGCTTAGTTACAGGGGCGGCCGCCGAGCAGTACTTC.

The V and J genes are TRBV11-2 and TRBJ2-5, with 7 bases that match TRBD2. The CDR3 runs 16 residues. J gave up 4 bases and V 1 base, and 9 bases lay outside the gene matches. CDR1 SGHAT and CDR2 FQNNGV come from the germline V gene. The CDR3 sequence is CASSLGGGLGGETQYF. The CDR3 nucleotides read TGTGCCAGCAGCTTAGGTGGCGGACTAGGAGGAGAGACCCAGTACTTC.

V usage is TRBV5-1 and J usage is TRBJ2-1, with TRBD2 as a possible D gene (6 bases). Trimming removed 0 bases at V and 1 base at J, with 8 bases between. Germline V gene data show CDR1 as SGHRS and CDR2 as YFSETQ. This CDR3 is built from 15 residues. CDR3 sequence reads: CASSLDAGSYNEQFF. CDR3 coding DNA: TGCGCCAGCAGCTTGGACGCGGGGTCCTACAATGAGCAGTTCTTC.